One sample yielded the 6 T cell receptor beta chains listed below, sequenced in a study of T cell clonality in common variable immunodeficiency. Profiling relied on immunoSEQ multiplex PCR, and the TCRdb table lists in-frame clones only, not all of them. The sample holds 35,000 or so clones, and no clone turns up only once. What was sequenced was peripheral blood mononuclear cells. These receptors all stem from a person between 18 and 75 years old in good health.

This clone occurred many times. The read stops 3 residues short of the end of the CDR3; the missing end is completed from the germline J gene. The J gene is TRBJ2-1, the V gene TRBV5-1; 9 nucleotides align to TRBD1. The CDR3 extends over 15 amino acids. Germline V gene sequence: CDR1 SGHRS, CDR2 YFSETQ. The V segment lost 1 base and the J segment 4 bases; nucleotides outside the gene matches: 3. The CDR3 bases that were read are TGCGCCAGCAGCTTGCAGGGACAGGGTTACAATGAG. Amino acids: CASSLQGQGYNE. The entire CDR3 reads CASSLQGQGYNEQFF.

Ten or more counts support this clone. The read stops 3 residues short of the end of the CDR3; the missing end is completed from the germline J gene. The J gene is TRBJ1-1, the V gene TRBV12-3 or TRBV12-4; D is possibly TRBD1 (5 bases). V was trimmed by 4 bases and J by 3 bases, leaving 9 bases between them. CDR3 length equals 13 residues. Partial CDR3 DNA: TGTGCCAGCAGTTCGCGACAGTACACTGAA. Its protein is CASSSRQYTE. The full CDR3 reads CASSSRQYTEAFF.

This clone was picked up many times. The CDR3 loop is CASIDRGRGTGELFF. CDR3 DNA (partial): TGTGCCAGTATCGACAGGGGGCGAGGCACCGGGGAG. This chain uses TRBV19 with TRBJ2-2, with 10 bases aligning to TRBD1. The read is 3 residues too short to cover the CDR3 end, so that end is filled in from the germline J gene. The CDR3 runs 15 residues. Germline trimming cut 7 bases from V and 4 bases from J; bases unmatched to any gene: 6. Germline V gene sequence: CDR1 LNHDA, CDR2 SQIVND (reference sequence).

This clone was found many times. The CDR3 end falls 3 residues outside the read, so it is completed with the germline J gene. The V call is TRBV20-1, the J call TRBJ2-5; 7 bases fit TRBD1. Germline CDR1 reads DFQATT; CDR2 reads SNEGSKA (reference sequence). With V trimmed by 8 bases and J by 2 bases, 8 bases remained unmatched. This CDR3 has 13 residues. Partial CDR3 DNA: TGCAGTTATAAATCAGGGGGACAAGAGACC. Its protein is CSYKSGGQET. The full CDR3 sequence reads CSYKSGGQETQYF.

This clone showed up many times. The read ends 3 residues early relative to the CDR3; the germline J gene fills the gap. The V gene is TRBV7-9, the J gene TRBJ1-4; 7 bases fit TRBD1. The CDR3 is 14 residues long. Per the germline V gene, CDR1 is SEHNR and CDR2 is FQNEAQ (reference sequence). V shed 11 bases, J shed 6 bases, and the junction held 12 bases outside the gene matches. Here the CDR3 reads CAGRRQGGDEKLFF. CDR3 DNA (partial): TGTGCCGGACGAAGACAGGGAGGGGATGAAAAA.

This clone occurred many times. The CDR3 bases that were read are TGTGCCAGCAGCCGAACCCGGGACAGGTCGGGTGAG. Translation: CASSRTRDRSGE. The whole CDR3 sequence is CASSRTRDRSGEQFF. The chain carries TRBV6-2 or TRBV6-3 and TRBJ2-1, with 8 positions matching TRBD1. The read falls 3 residues short of the CDR3 end, and the missing part is taken from the germline J gene. Germline lookup yields CDR1 MNHEY and CDR2 SVGEGT. Unmatched junction bases numbered 13, after V lost 6 bases and J lost 9 bases. This CDR3 contains 15 residues.